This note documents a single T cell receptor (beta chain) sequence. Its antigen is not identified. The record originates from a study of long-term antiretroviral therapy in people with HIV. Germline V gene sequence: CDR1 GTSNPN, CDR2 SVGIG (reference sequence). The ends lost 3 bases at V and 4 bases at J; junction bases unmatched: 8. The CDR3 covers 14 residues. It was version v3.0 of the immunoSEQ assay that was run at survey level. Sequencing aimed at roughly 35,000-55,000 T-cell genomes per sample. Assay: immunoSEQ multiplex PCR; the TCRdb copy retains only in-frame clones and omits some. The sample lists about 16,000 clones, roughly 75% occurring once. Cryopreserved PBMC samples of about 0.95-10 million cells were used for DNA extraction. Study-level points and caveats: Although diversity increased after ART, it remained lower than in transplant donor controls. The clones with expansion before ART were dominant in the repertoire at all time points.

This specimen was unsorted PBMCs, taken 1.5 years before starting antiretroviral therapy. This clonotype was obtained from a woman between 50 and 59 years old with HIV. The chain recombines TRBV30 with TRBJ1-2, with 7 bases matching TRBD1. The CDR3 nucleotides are TGTGCCTGGAGCTGGGACAGAGGATTCTATGGCTACACCTTC. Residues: CAWSWDRGFYGYTF.